The rows below give T cell receptor beta chains drawn from one sample of a study of blood T cell repertoires in COVID-19. Using immunoSEQ multiplex PCR, the repertoire was profiled, and TCRdb retains in-frame clones only, with some absent. Altogether a few hundred thousand clones are present, about 80% being singletons, with the ten largest covering around 3%. Sequencing used peripheral blood. The source is a woman aged 25 to 39 who had recovered from COVID-19. Each CDR3 is given with its conserved first and last residue. The D gene is left open where the match is weak. Clone size is not always given. Where it is, it says once, few, many or a class for expanded clones.

J,V,size,D,DNA,CDR3
TRBJ2-5,TRBV7-9,.,.,TGTGCCAGCAGCTTAGGGGGCCCGGGTTCGTGGGAGACCCAGTACTTC,CASSLGGPGSWETQYF
TRBJ1-1,TRBV7-3,.,TRBD1,TGTGCCAGCAGTATACAGGGACAGGGGTACACTGAAGCTTTCTTT,CASSIQGQGYTEAFF
TRBJ1-5,TRBV18,.,.,TGTGCCAGCTCACCACCAAGTGCAGGGGCCGGGCAGCCCCAGCATTTT,CASSPPSAGAGQPQHF
TRBJ2-3,TRBV7-3,.,.,TGTGCCAGCAGCCCCTCGGGAGATACGCAGTATTTT,CASSPSGDTQYF
TRBJ2-5,TRBV28,once,.,TGTGCCAGCAGCGAGGGGGAGGGACTACAAGAGACCCAGTACTTC,CASSEGEGLQETQYF
TRBJ2-3,TRBV15,.,TRBD1,TGTGCCACCAGCAGAGTGACAGGGGCACGGGATACGCAGTATTTT,CATSRVTGARDTQYF
TRBJ1-6,TRBV3-1/TRBV3-2,.,.,TGTGCCAGCAGCCAAGAAGGGGGTAATAATTCACCCCTCCACTTT,CASSQEGGNNSPLHF
TRBJ2-2,TRBV7-6,.,.,TGTGCCAGCAGCTTAGACGGACACCCAAACACCGGGGAGCTGTTTTTT,CASSLDGHPNTGELFF
TRBJ2-7,TRBV3-1/TRBV3-2,.,TRBD1,TGTGCCAGCAGCAGAGAACGGACAGGGTACGAGCAGTACTTC,CASSRERTGYEQYF
TRBJ1-1,TRBV7-3,once,.,TGTGCCAGCAGCCCTAGTATGAACACTGAAGCTTTCTTT,CASSPSMNTEAFF
TRBJ2-4,TRBV5-1,.,.,TGCGCCAGCAGCTTGGGTATACAGGGAGCGAGGGACATTCAGTACTTC,CASSLGIQGARDIQYF
TRBJ2-3,TRBV4-1,.,.,TGCGCCAGCAGCTTCGGGACACCCCTCGAAGATACGCAGTATTTT,CASSFGTPLEDTQYF
TRBJ2-7,TRBV7-2,.,.,TGTGCCAGCAGCTTACGATCCCGGGACGAGCAGTACTTC,CASSLRSRDEQYF
TRBJ2-5,TRBV30,.,TRBD2,TGTGCCTTCCGGACTAGCGGGATAGAGACCCAGTACTTC,CAFRTSGIETQYF
TRBJ2-5,TRBV12-3/TRBV12-4,.,TRBD1,TGTGCCAGCAGTTTGGGACAGGGAGAGACCCAGTACTTC,CASSLGQGETQYF
TRBJ1-6,TRBV9,.,.,TGTGCCAGCAGCCCATCTTTTGGCAGGGTCGATTCACCCCTCCACTTT,CASSPSFGRVDSPLHF
TRBJ2-7,TRBV12-5,.,.,TGTGCTAGTGGTGACGGACAGTCCTACGAGCGGTACTTC,CASGDGQSYERYF
TRBJ2-7,TRBV27,.,.,TGTGCCAGCAGCCCGGGGTCCTACGAGCAGTACTTC,CASSPGSYEQYF
TRBJ2-4,TRBV5-7,.,.,TGTGCCAGCAGCCCGGTCGGGTGGTTATGGGCCAAAAACATTCAGTACTTC,CASSPVGWLWAKNIQYF
TRBJ1-1,TRBV2,.,TRBD1,TGTGCCAGCAGAACGACAGGGTTAGCTTTCTTT,CASRTTGLAFF
TRBJ2-2,TRBV2,few,TRBD2,TGTGCCAGCGGGGTAAGCGGGAGAAGAACCGGGGAGCTGTTTTTT,CASGVSGRRTGELFF
TRBJ2-3,TRBV29-1,.,TRBD2,TGCAGCGTTCTCAGGACTAGCGGGAGAGCAGATACGCAGTATTTT,CSVLRTSGRADTQYF